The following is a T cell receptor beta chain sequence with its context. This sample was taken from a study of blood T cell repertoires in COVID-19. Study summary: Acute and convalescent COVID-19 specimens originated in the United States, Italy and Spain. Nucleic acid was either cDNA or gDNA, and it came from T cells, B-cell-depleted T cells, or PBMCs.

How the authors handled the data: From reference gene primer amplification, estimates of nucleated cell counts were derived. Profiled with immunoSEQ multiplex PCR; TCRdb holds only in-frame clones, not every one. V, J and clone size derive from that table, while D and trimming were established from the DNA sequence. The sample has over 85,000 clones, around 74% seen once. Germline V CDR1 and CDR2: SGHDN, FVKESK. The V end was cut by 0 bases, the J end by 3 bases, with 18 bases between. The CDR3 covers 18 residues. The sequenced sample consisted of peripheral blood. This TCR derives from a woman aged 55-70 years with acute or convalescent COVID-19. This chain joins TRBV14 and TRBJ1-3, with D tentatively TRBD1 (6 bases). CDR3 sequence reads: CASSQDALGGLYGNTIYF. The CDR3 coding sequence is TGTGCCAGCAGCCAAGATGCCCTCGGGGGGCTATATGGAAACACCATATATTTT.